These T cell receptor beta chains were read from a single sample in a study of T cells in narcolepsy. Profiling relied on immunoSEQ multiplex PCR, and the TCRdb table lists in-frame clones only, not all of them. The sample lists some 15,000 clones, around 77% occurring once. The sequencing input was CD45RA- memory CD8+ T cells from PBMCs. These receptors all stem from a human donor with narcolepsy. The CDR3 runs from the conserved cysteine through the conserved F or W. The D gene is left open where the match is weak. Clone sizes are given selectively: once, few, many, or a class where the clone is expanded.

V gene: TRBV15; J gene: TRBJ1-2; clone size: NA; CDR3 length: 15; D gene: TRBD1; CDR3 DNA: TGTGCCACCAGCGGTACAGGGGTGTCAAACTATGGCTACACCTTC; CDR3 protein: CATSGTGVSNYGYTF
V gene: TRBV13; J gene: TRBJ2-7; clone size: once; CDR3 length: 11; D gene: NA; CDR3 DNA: TGTGCCAGCAGCTTAGGTTCAGAGCAGTACTTC; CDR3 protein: CASSLGSEQYF
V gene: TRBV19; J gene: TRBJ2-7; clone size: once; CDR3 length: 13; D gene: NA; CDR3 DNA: TGTGCCAGTAGTACGGGAAACCTCTACGAGCAGTACTTC; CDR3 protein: CASSTGNLYEQYF
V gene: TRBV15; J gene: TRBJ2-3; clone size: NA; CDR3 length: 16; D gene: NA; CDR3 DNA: TGTGCCACCAGCAGAGGACAGACGTTAAGCACAGATACGCAGTATTTT; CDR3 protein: CATSRGQTLSTDTQYF
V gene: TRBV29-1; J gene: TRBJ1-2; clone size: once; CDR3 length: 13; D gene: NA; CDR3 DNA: TGCAGCGTTGTATCGGACACCAACTATGGCTACACCTTC; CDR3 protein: CSVVSDTNYGYTF
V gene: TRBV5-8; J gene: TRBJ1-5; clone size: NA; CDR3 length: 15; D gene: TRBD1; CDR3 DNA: TGTGCCAGCAGCCAGGGGGTTGGCGGCAATCAGCCCCAGCATTTT; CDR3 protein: CASSQGVGGNQPQHF
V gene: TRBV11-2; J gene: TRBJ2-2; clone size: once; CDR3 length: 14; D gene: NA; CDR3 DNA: TGTGCCAGCAGCTTAGTATACTGGAGCGGGGAGCTGTTTTTT; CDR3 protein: CASSLVYWSGELFF
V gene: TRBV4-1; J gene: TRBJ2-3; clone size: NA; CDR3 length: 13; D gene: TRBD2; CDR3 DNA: TGCGCCAGCAGCCAAGAGCCGGGACTAGCGCAGTATTTT; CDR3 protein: CASSQEPGLAQYF
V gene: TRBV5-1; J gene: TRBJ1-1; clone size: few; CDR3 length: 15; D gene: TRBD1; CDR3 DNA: TGCGCCAGCAGCTTATCGACAGGGTGGGACACTGAAGCTTTCTTT; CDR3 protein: CASSLSTGWDTEAFF
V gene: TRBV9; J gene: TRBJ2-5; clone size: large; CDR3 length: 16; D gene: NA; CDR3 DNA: TGTGCCAGCAGCGTTGTCGAGGAAGGGGGGCAAGAGACCCAGTACTTC; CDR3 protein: CASSVVEEGGQETQYF
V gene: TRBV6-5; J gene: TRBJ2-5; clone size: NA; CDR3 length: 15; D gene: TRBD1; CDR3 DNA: TGTGCCAGCAGTTTAGTCGGGACAGGCCAAGAGACCCAGTACTTC; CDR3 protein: CASSLVGTGQETQYF
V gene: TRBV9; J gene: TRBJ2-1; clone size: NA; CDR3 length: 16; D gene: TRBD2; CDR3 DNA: TGTGCCAGCAGCGTATCTGACGCGGGGGGGCTCCATGAGCAGTTCTTC; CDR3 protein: CASSVSDAGGLHEQFF
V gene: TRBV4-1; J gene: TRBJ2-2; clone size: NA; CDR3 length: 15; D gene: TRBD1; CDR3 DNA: TGCGCCAGCAGCCCGAGTACAGGGGCGCACGGGGAGCTGTTTTTT; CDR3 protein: CASSPSTGAHGELFF
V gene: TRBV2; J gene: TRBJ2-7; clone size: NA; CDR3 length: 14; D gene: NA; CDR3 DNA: TGTGCCAGCCTGAGGACGGTGAGCTCCTACGAGCAGTACTTC; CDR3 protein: CASLRTVSSYEQYF